This section outlines one T cell receptor (beta chain) sequence together with its context. The antigen is not known. This CDR3 is 14 amino acids long. The V end lost 5 bases, the J end lost 3 bases, and 8 bases lay between the germline ends. Per the germline V gene, CDR1 is SGHVS and CDR2 is FNYEAQ. The data were obtained in a study of lymphopenia after photon versus proton radiotherapy. Using immunoSEQ multiplex PCR, the repertoire was profiled, and TCRdb retains in-frame clones only, with some absent. The sample contains 45,000 to 65,000 clones, more than 90% of which appear only once. General study findings and limits: In patients who died, overall survival fell as post-nadir TCR diversity dropped more. Only patients who died were analyzed for survival; proton advantage is unproven. Oligoclonal CD8+ Temra expansion after nadir drove photon patients' diversity drop.

Material: peripheral blood, obtained from a patient treated with photon-based radiotherapy. This chain connects TRBV7-6 to TRBJ2-6; D is possibly TRBD2 (5 bases). This TCR was recovered from a woman between 40 and 50 years old with cholangiocarcinoma. The CDR3 reads CASSTGVGANVLTF. CDR3 sequence (DNA): TGTGCCAGCAGCACCGGGGTTGGGGCCAACGTCCTGACTTTC. The variable domain in full, completed from reference TRBV7-6 and TRBJ2-6, reads GAGVSQSPRYKVTKRGQDVALRCDPISGHVSLYWYRQALGQGPEFLTYFNYEAQQDKSGLPNDRFSAERPEGSISTLTIQRTEQRDSAMYRCASSTGVGANVLTFGAGSRLTVL.